This T cell receptor beta chain was profiled in a study of cytomegalovirus exposure and HLA in healthy donors. Turning to the study itself: Of all 370 or so donors who were genotyped, 75% to 90% belonged to the Caucasian-associated ancestry cluster. Whole-study findings and limits: There were a few CMV-associated chains whose specificity for CMV antigens was confirmed in vitro. About 87% or about 30% of the time was how often most TCR beta V segments were productive, according to an earlier analysis. Among the most significant clusters, several appeared linked to common viral pathogens in a later analysis.

Only one count was recorded for this clone. Its antigen is currently unknown. In the PCR, 60 Vbeta and 13 Jbeta primers were used. Clones were sequenced by immunoSEQ multiplex PCR, and TCRdb holds only the in-frame ones, with some missing. The sample yields around 170,000 clones, approximately 82% seen once. Germline CDR1 and CDR2: SGHAT and FQNNGV. The length of the CDR3 is 13 residues. This chain joins TRBV11-2 and TRBJ2-5; D gene ambiguous. The J call may be wrong; the DNA end is better matched by TRBJ2-7. The TCR originated in a male donor in good health and CMV-seronegative. The sample was PBMCs. The CDR3 region is CASSLAVSYEQYF. The CDR3 DNA is TGTGCCAGCAGCTTAGCCGTCTCCTACGAGCAGTACTTC.